This T cell receptor beta chain derives from a study of control samples from healthy donors and cancer patients. The repertoire was sequenced with immunoSEQ multiplex PCR; TCRdb's copy has only in-frame clones and lacks some. The table has 100,000 to 150,000 clones, roughly 90% seen once. Trimming removed 8 bases at V and 2 bases at J, with 13 bases between. Germline V lookup: CDR1 MDHEN, CDR2 SYDVKM. The CDR3 consists of 14 residues. The specimen sequenced was blood. This rearrangement joins TRBV28 to TRBJ2-4; TRBD1 might be the D (6 bases). The sequence was obtained from a woman aged 18-30 years in good health. The CDR3 DNA reads TGTGCCAGCTTGGGGGCAGGGCCCAAAAACATTCAGTACTTC. Its protein product is CASLGAGPKNIQYF.